Described below is a single T cell receptor beta chain sequence and its context. Its antigen is not identified. The germline gene is not matched at one end of the junction; a read error may be the cause. This entry belongs to a study of cytomegalovirus exposure and HLA in healthy donors. Study outcomes and limitations: As a later analysis showed, a missense DCLRE1C variant was linked to trimming of TCR beta V- and J-genes. 87-base-pair reads could not separate some V segments, including TRBV6-2 and TRBV6-3.

The germline V gene has CDR1 SSHAT and CDR2 FNYEAQ (reference sequence). The CDR3 runs to 14 residues. Primers: 60 Vbeta forward and 13 Jbeta reverse. The method was immunoSEQ multiplex PCR; TCRdb's version includes in-frame clones alone and lacks a portion of them. The sample has around 110,000 clones, about two thirds seen once. V usage is TRBV7-7 and J usage is TRBJ2-2, with D possibly matching TRBD2 (6 bases). The sequence was collected from a man aged 30 to 45 in good health and CMV-seropositive. Sequenced: PBMCs. The CDR3 loop reads CASRPLEGSGELFF. The CDR3 nucleotides are TGTGCTAGCAGACCATTGGAGGGGTCCGGGGAGCTGTTTTTT.